The source of this T cell receptor beta chain is a study of cytomegalovirus exposure and HLA in healthy donors. Study-level results: The likely origin of a cluster of highly shared sequence variants was a sequencing artifact. In a later analysis, specific HLA alleles were associated with approximately 17,000 TCR beta sequences at a 0.05 false discovery rate.

About this clone itself: Its antigen is unknown.

PCR amplification relied on 60 Vbeta primers (plus 13 Jbeta primers). Assay used: immunoSEQ multiplex PCR; TCRdb lists only in-frame clones, some missing. This sample carries around 140,000 clones, 8.5% to 10% of them seen once, and the ten largest clones take about 1.9%. Donors showed nominal health when sampled, although they likely had unrecorded immune exposures. The sample comprised PBMCs. This sequence originates from a man aged 45-65 years in good health and CMV-seronegative.

In nucleotides, the CDR3 is TGCGCCAGCAGCCAAGGTCGGGGTTCCTATAATTCACCCCTCCACTTT. Translation: CASSQGRGSYNSPLHF. This chain links TRBV5-1 with TRBJ1-6, with D uncertain. Trimming stripped 4 bases from V and 1 base from J, with 12 bases between. The CDR3 is 16 amino acids. Looked up from germline, CDR1 is SGHRS and CDR2 is YFSETQ.